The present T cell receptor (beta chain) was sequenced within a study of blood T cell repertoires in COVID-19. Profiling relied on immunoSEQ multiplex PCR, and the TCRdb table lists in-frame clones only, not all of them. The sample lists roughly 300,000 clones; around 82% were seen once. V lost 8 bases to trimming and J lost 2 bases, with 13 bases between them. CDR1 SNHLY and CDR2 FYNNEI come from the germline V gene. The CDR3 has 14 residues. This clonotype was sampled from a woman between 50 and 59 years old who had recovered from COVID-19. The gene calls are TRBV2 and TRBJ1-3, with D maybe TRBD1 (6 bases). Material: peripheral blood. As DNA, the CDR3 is TGTGCCAGCGGATCGGGACAAGCTGGAAACACCATATATTTT. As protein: CASGSGQAGNTIYF. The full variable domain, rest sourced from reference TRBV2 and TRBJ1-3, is EPEVTQTPSHQVTQMGQEVILRCVPISNHLYFYWYRQILGQKVEFLVSFYNNEISEKSEIFDDQFSVERPDGSNFTLKIRSTKLEDSAMYFCASGSGQAGNTIYFGEGSWLTVV.